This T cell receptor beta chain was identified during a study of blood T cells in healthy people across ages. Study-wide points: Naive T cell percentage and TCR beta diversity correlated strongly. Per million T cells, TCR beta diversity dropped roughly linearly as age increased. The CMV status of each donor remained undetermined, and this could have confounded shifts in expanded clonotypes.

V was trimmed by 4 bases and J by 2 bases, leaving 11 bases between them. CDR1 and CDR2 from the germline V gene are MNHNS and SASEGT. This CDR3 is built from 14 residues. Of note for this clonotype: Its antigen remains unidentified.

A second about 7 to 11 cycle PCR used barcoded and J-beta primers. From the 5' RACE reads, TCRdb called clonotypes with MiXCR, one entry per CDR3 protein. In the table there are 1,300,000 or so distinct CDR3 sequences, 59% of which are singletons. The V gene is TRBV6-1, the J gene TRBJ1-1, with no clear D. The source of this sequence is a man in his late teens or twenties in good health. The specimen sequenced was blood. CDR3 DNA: TGTGCCAGCAGTGTTGACCCCCTAAACACTGAAGCTTTCTTT. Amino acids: CASSVDPLNTEAFF.